This TCR beta chain is from a study of spatial heterogeneity in lung cancer. Study results and caveats: Expanded alpha and beta TCR counts within tumors tracked tumor mutation counts.

A single record per CDR3 protein comes from TCRdb applying MiXCR to the 5' RACE reads. The sample carries over 8,500 distinct CDR3 sequences, around 5.2% recorded once. J gave up 7 bases and V 7 bases, and 3 bases lay outside the gene matches. The germline V gene encodes CDR1 SNHLY and CDR2 FYNNEI. The CDR3 length is 11 residues. The time point: sample taken at primary tumor resection. This clonotype is medium-sized. Its antigen is not identified. As an off-target read in a library built for alpha chains, this beta chain has a frequency of little significance. The TCR sequence derives from a male donor with early-stage non-small cell lung cancer. The chain uses TRBV2 and TRBJ1-2, with TRBD1 matching over 7 bases. The specimen comprised lung tumor tissue, sampled at surgery. The CDR3 reads CASTPGGGYTF. DNA of the CDR3: TGTGCCAGCACCCCAGGGGGTGGCTACACCTTC. The full variable domain, its missing parts supplied by reference TRBV2 and TRBJ1-2, is EPEVTQTPSHQVTQMGQEVILRCVPISNHLYFYWYRQILGQKVEFLVSFYNNEISEKSEIFDDQFSVERPDGSNFTLKIRSTKLEDSAMYFCASTPGGGYTFGSGTRLTVV.